The present entry profiles one TCR beta chain with its context. As originally analysed: By means of reference gene primer amplification, nucleated cell counts were estimated. The method was immunoSEQ multiplex PCR; TCRdb's version includes in-frame clones alone and lacks a portion of them. V, J and clone size are taken as reported in that table, and D and trimming were inferred from the DNA itself. Altogether fewer than 500,000 clones are present, about 90% being singletons, with the ten largest covering roughly 0.76%. Seattle patients were enrolled while actively infected and followed longitudinally. The data originate from a study of blood T cell repertoires in COVID-19. Study at large: The study drew acute and convalescent COVID-19 samples from the United States, Italy and Spain. T cells, B-cell-depleted T cells, or PBMCs supplied cDNA or gDNA.

Germline assignment: CDR1 KGHDR and CDR2 SFDVKD. This CDR3 region has 15 residues. The trim removed 9 bases at V and 4 bases at J, leaving 7 bases unmatched. The sample was peripheral blood. The chain links TRBV24-1 to TRBJ2-3, with TRBD2 matching over 12 bases. This TCR was recovered from a man aged 18 to 30 with COVID-19, enrolled during active disease. CDR3 in amino acids: CATASRLAGADTQYF. CDR3 DNA: TGTGCCACCGCATCGCGACTAGCGGGAGCAGATACGCAGTATTTT.